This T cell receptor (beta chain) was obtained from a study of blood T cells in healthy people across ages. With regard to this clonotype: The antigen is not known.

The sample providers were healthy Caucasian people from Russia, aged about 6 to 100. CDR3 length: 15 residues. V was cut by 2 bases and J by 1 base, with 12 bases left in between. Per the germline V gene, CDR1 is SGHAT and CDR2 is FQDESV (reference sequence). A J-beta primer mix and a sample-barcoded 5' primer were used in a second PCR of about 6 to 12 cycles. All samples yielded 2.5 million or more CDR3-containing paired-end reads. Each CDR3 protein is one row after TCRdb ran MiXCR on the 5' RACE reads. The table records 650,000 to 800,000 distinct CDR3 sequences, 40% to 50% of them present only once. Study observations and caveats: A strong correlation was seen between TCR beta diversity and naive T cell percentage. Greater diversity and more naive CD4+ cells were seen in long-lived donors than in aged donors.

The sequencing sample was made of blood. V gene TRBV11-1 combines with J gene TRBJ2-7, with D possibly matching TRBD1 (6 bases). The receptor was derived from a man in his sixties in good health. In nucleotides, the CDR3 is TGTGCCAGCAGCTTAAGGCAGGGGATTTCCTACGAGCAGTACTTC. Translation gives CASSLRQGISYEQYF.